This is a list of T cell receptor beta chains from one sample in a study of cytomegalovirus exposure and HLA in healthy donors. Measured with immunoSEQ multiplex PCR; TCRdb has only the in-frame clones, and not every one. The sample lists 130,000 to 150,000 clones, around 73% occurring once. The sequenced material came from PBMCs. The origin of the receptors is a middle-aged woman in good health and CMV-seronegative. Both conserved end residues are part of each CDR3. D genes are given only for firm matches. Rows may omit the clone size; those that give it use once, few, many or a size class.

DNA: TGTGCCAGCAACGAGGGAATGACGAACACTGAAGCTTTCTTT
CDR3: CASNEGMTNTEAFF
size: -
J: TRBJ1-1
D: -
V: TRBV25-1

DNA: TGCGCCAGCAGCCAAGATTTCTGGGACAACCCTATGAACACTGAAGCTTTCTTT
CDR3: CASSQDFWDNPMNTEAFF
size: -
J: TRBJ1-1
D: -
V: TRBV4-3

DNA: TGTGCCAGTAAGGGGACACTAAATCAGCCCCAGCATTTT
CDR3: CASKGTLNQPQHF
size: -
J: TRBJ1-5
D: -
V: TRBV2

DNA: TGTGCCAGCAGCTCGTCGATTGGGGACAGAACAAATCAGCCCCAGCATTTT
CDR3: CASSSSIGDRTNQPQHF
size: -
J: TRBJ1-5
D: TRBD1
V: TRBV7-9

DNA: TGTGCCAGCAGCTCCGACAGGTCGGGTAATTCACCCCTCCACTTT
CDR3: CASSSDRSGNSPLHF
size: -
J: TRBJ1-6
D: -
V: TRBV27

DNA: TGTGCCAGCAGCTTACCCGGCCGAGGGGGAAACACCATATATTTT
CDR3: CASSLPGRGGNTIYF
size: few
J: TRBJ1-3
D: -
V: TRBV5-6

DNA: TGTGCCAGCAGTTTCGGGACAGGGGGCAATGAGCAGTTCTTC
CDR3: CASSFGTGGNEQFF
size: few
J: TRBJ2-1
D: TRBD1
V: TRBV27

DNA: TGTGCCAGCAGTGCAAACAGGGGTTCAGAAATCCAGTACTTC
CDR3: CASSANRGSEIQYF
size: -
J: TRBJ2-4
D: TRBD1
V: TRBV6-4

DNA: TGCGCCAGCAGAGGGGTAGGAAACACTGAAGCTTTCTTT
CDR3: CASRGVGNTEAFF
size: few
J: TRBJ1-1
D: -
V: TRBV5-1

DNA: TGCGCCAGCAGCCAGGACTTTGCGGAGGATGGCTACACCTTC
CDR3: CASSQDFAEDGYTF
size: few
J: TRBJ1-2
D: -
V: TRBV4-1

DNA: TGCGCCAGCAGCTCGGACTATATAGGGGAGACCCAGTACTTC
CDR3: CASSSDYIGETQYF
size: -
J: TRBJ2-5
D: -
V: TRBV5-1

DNA: TGCAGCGCCAGCAAAACGGTGGGGCAGAAGAACACTGAAGCTTTCTTT
CDR3: CSASKTVGQKNTEAFF
size: -
J: TRBJ1-1
D: -
V: TRBV29-1

DNA: TGCAGCGTCAGAGCGGGGAAAGAGACCCAGTACTTC
CDR3: CSVRAGKETQYF
size: -
J: TRBJ2-5
D: TRBD2
V: TRBV29-1

DNA: TGTGCCAGTAGTATATCAGAGGACTCTGGAAACACCATATATTTT
CDR3: CASSISEDSGNTIYF
size: -
J: TRBJ1-3
D: -
V: TRBV19

DNA: TGTGCCAGCAACGGGGGGGGGATTGGGGGAGATACGCAGTATTTT
CDR3: CASNGGGIGGDTQYF
size: -
J: TRBJ2-3
D: TRBD2
V: TRBV5-4

DNA: TGCAGCGTTCGACAGGGATTAAGTCAAGGCTACACCTTC
CDR3: CSVRQGLSQGYTF
size: -
J: TRBJ1-2
D: TRBD1
V: TRBV29-1

DNA: TGCGCCAGCGGAAACAGGGACCGCTCTGGAAACACCATATATTTT
CDR3: CASGNRDRSGNTIYF
size: -
J: TRBJ1-3
D: -
V: TRBV10-2

DNA: TGTGCCAGCAGTAACCGCCCTAGCGGTAAAACGAACACCGGGGAGCTGTTTTTT
CDR3: CASSNRPSGKTNTGELFF
size: -
J: TRBJ2-2
D: TRBD2
V: TRBV2

DNA: TGTGCCAGCAGTGGGGGGATGGACACTGAAGCTTTCTTT
CDR3: CASSGGMDTEAFF
size: -
J: TRBJ1-1
D: -
V: TRBV7-6

DNA: TGTGCCAGCAGTTACTCCCGGAGCTCCTACAATGAGCAGTTCTTC
CDR3: CASSYSRSSYNEQFF
size: -
J: TRBJ2-1
D: -
V: TRBV6-5

DNA: TGTGCCAGTAGTATAGATCTGGAGACCTTCTATGGCTACACCTTC
CDR3: CASSIDLETFYGYTF
size: -
J: TRBJ1-2
D: -
V: TRBV19

DNA: TGTGCCAGCAGTTTTAGCGGGGGGAGCACAGATACGCAGTATTTT
CDR3: CASSFSGGSTDTQYF
size: -
J: TRBJ2-3
D: TRBD2
V: TRBV6-5

DNA: TGTGCCAGCTCACCACTAAGTCTAGCAGATACGCAGTATTTT
CDR3: CASSPLSLADTQYF
size: -
J: TRBJ2-3
D: -
V: TRBV18

DNA: TGTGCCAGTAGTATATCGCCAGGGGGTAAAGAGACCCAGTACTTC
CDR3: CASSISPGGKETQYF
size: once
J: TRBJ2-5
D: TRBD1
V: TRBV19

DNA: TGTGCCACCAGAACCAGGGTGAATGAGCAGTTCTTC
CDR3: CATRTRVNEQFF
size: -
J: TRBJ2-1
D: -
V: TRBV15

DNA: TGTGCCAGCAGCCAATCGGAGAAACGCGGTAACATACTCTATGGCTACACCTTC
CDR3: CASSQSEKRGNILYGYTF
size: -
J: TRBJ1-2
D: -
V: TRBV16

DNA: TGCGCCAGCAGCCACGGCGGTCTCCGAACTGGAGATACGCAGTATTTT
CDR3: CASSHGGLRTGDTQYF
size: -
J: TRBJ2-3
D: -
V: TRBV4-3

DNA: TGTGCCAGCAGCCGCCCACAGGGCTCCTACAATGAGCAGTTCTTC
CDR3: CASSRPQGSYNEQFF
size: -
J: TRBJ2-1
D: -
V: TRBV27

DNA: TGTGCCAGCAGTGCGCAGGGGAGATACAATGAGCAGTTCTTC
CDR3: CASSAQGRYNEQFF
size: -
J: TRBJ2-1
D: -
V: TRBV2